The clone carrying this T cell receptor (beta chain) was detected ten times or more. What it binds is not known. The data were taken from a study of T cells in Graves' hyperthyroidism and ophthalmopathy. Study-level points and caveats: The majority of expanded thyroid clonotypes above 0.001 also appeared in blood.

The CDR3 has 17 residues. V lost 5 bases to trimming and J lost 0 bases; unmatched junction nucleotides: 11. CDR1 and CDR2 from the germline V gene are MDHEN and SYDVKM. Amplified TCR beta CDR3 regions came from RNA transcripts. First-round RT-PCR with HTBI primers amplified the TCR CDR3 region. From the multiplex PCR reads, TCRdb called clonotypes with MiXCR, one entry per CDR3 protein. The sample lists under 500,000 distinct CDR3 sequences; more than 12% were seen once. The source is a man aged 50 or older with Graves' ophthalmopathy. The rearrangement joins TRBV28 to TRBJ2-3; 7 bases line up with TRBD2. The sample was blood. For the CDR3, the DNA is TGTGCCAGCAGTCACTCTCGGGACTACATTAGCACAGATACGCAGTATTTT. The encoded protein is CASSHSRDYISTDTQYF. Based on the CDR3 plus reference TRBV28 and TRBJ2-3, the full variable domain is DVKVTQSSRYLVKRTGEKVFLECVQDMDHENMFWYRQDPGLGLRLIYFSYDVKMKEKGDIPEGYSVSREKKERFSLILESASTNQTSMYLCASSHSRDYISTDTQYFGPGTRLTVL.